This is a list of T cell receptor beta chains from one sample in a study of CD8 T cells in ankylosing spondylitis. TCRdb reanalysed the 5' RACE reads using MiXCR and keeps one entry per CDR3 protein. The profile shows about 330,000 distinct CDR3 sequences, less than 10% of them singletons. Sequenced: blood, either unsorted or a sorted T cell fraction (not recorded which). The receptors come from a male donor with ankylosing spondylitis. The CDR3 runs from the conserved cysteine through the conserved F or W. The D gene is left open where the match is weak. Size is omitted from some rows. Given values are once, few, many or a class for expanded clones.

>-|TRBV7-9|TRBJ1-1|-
TGTGCCAGCATCTTTGAGGGGGGCTTCACTGAAGCTTTCTTT
CASIFEGGFTEAFF
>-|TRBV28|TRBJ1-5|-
TGTGCCAGCACACCGTCGGGAATGCCCCAGCATTTT
CASTPSGMPQHF
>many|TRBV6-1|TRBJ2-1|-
TGTGCCAGCAGTGAAGGAGGGAGCAACAATGAGCAGTTCTTC
CASSEGGSNNEQFF
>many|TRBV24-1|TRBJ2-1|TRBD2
TGTGCCACCCGGGCTAGCGGTGAGCAGTTCTTC
CATRASGEQFF
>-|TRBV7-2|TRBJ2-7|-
TGTGCCAGCAGCCCCCGTCTCGCCTTTGGGTTGGACGAGCAGTACTTC
CASSPRLAFGLDEQYF
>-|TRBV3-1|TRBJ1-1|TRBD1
TGTGCCAGCAGCCAAGCCGACAGGGGCAATGAAGCTTTCTTT
CASSQADRGNEAFF
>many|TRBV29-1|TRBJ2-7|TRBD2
TGCAGCGTTGGCAGGGGGGCTAGCGGGAGGAGCTCCTACGAGCAGTACTTC
CSVGRGASGRSSYEQYF
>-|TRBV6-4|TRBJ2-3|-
TGTGCCAGCAGTGAACAGCCCACAGATACGCAGTATTTT
CASSEQPTDTQYF
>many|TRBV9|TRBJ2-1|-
TGTGCCAGCAGCGTAGGCTATGAGCAGTTCTTC
CASSVGYEQFF
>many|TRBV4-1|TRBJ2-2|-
TGCGCCAGCAGCCAAGAAGCCCGGCGGGGGCGCACCGGGGAGCTGTTTTTT
CASSQEARRGRTGELFF
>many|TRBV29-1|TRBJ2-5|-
TGCAGCGTTGTACATTTGGGGTACCAAGAGACCCAGTACTTC
CSVVHLGYQETQYF
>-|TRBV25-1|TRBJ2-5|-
TGTGCCAGCAGTGAATGGCTAGGGGCCTGGGAAGAGACCCAGTACTTC
CASSEWLGAWEETQYF
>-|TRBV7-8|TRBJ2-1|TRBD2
TGTGCCAGCAGCTTTGGACTAGCGAGAATCTTC
CASSFGLARIF
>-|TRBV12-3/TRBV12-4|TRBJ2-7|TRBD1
TGTGCCAGCAGCGGTGGGACAGGCCACGAGCAGTACTTC
CASSGGTGHEQYF
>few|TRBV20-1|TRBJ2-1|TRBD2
TGCAGTGCCCTGATCAAGCGGGGGCACAATGAGCAGTTCTTC
CSALIKRGHNEQFF
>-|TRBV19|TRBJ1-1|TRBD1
TGTGCCAGCATGGGACAGGGAAGAACTGAAGCTTTCTTT
CASMGQGRTEAFF
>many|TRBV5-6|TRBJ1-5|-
TGTGCCAGCAGCGTACGGGGCAGGGGCAACCAGCCCCAGCATTTT
CASSVRGRGNQPQHF
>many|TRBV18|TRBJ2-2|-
TGTGCCAGCTCACCACAGGGAGTAAACACCGGGGAGCTGTTTTTT
CASSPQGVNTGELFF
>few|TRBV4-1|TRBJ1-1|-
TGCGCCAGCAGCCCCGAACACCGGCGGGCTGAAGCTTTCTTT
CASSPEHRRAEAFF
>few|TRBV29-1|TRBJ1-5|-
TGCAGCGTGGGCAGGGGCAGCAATCAGCCCCAGCATTTT
CSVGRGSNQPQHF
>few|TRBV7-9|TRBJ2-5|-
TGTGCCAGCAGCCGTGCTGCCAGCGAGAGGGAGACCCAGTACTTC
CASSRAASERETQYF
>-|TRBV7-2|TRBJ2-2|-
TGTGCCAGCAGCTTCAGCCTCCCTAACACCGGGGAGCTGTTTTTT
CASSFSLPNTGELFF
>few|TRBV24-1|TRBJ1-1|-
TGTGCCACTAGAGGGGCAGGGGACACTGAAGCTTTCTTT
CATRGAGDTEAFF
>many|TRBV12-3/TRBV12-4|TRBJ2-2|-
TGTGCCAGCAGTCCCCTAAGTAGGGCCGGGGAGCTGTTTTTT
CASSPLSRAGELFF
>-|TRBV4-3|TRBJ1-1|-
TGCGCCAGCAGCCAGCAGAGGGGCACTGAAGCTTTCTTT
CASSQQRGTEAFF
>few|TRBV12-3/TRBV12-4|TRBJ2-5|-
TGTGCCAGCAGCTTAGTCGGCCTTTCTGGAGAGACCCAGTACTTC
CASSLVGLSGETQYF
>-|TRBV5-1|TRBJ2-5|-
TGCGCCAGCAGCTTGGTCTCGGACAGAGAAGAGACCCAGTACTTC
CASSLVSDREETQYF
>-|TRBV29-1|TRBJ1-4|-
TGCAGCGTTGCGGGGGTGGCTGAAAGACTGTTTTTT
CSVAGVAERLFF
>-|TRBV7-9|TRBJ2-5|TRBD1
TGTGCCAGCAGGGAAGCCGGGACAGGAAGCCAAGAGACCCAGTACTTC
CASREAGTGSQETQYF
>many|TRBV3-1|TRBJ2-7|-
TGTGCCAGCAGCCAAGTGGGACACCATTACGAGCAGTACTTC
CASSQVGHHYEQYF
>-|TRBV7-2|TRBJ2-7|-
TGTGCCAGCAGCTTGGGTGAAACAGTCTACGAGCAGTACTTC
CASSLGETVYEQYF
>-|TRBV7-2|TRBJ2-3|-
TGTGCCAGCAGCTCGCCCCAGGGTGGCACAGATACGCAGTATTTT
CASSSPQGGTDTQYF
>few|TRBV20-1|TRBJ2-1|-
TGCAGTGCTAGAGACCCGCGCGGGGCGTACAATGAGCAGTTCTTC
CSARDPRGAYNEQFF
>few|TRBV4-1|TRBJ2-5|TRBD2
TGCGCCAGCAGCCAAGGGTCCCTTGCTAGCGGGAGTGAGACCCAGTACTTC
CASSQGSLASGSETQYF
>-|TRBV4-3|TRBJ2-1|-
TGCGCCAGCAGCCAAGTCCCCTACAATGAGCAGTTCTTC
CASSQVPYNEQFF
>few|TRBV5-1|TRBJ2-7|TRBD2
TGCGCCAGCAGCCTCAGTATGACTAGCGGCCCCTACGAGCAGTACTTC
CASSLSMTSGPYEQYF
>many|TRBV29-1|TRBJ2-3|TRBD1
TGCAGCGTTGGAGGGACAGTCACAGATACGCAGTATTTT
CSVGGTVTDTQYF
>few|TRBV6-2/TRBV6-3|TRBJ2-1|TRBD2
TGTGCCAGCGGCGCCCCGAGGGGGACTAGCGGGAGAAATGAGCAGTTCTTC
CASGAPRGTSGRNEQFF
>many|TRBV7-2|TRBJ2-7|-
TGTGCCAGCAGCGCTATATCCGGGCCCGAATACGAGCAGTACTTC
CASSAISGPEYEQYF
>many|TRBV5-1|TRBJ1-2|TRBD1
TGCGCCAGCAGCATACAGACAGGGCTGTATGGCTACACCTTC
CASSIQTGLYGYTF
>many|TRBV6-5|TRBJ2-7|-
TGTGCCAGCAGTTACGATCCAACGCCTAACGAGCAGTACTTC
CASSYDPTPNEQYF
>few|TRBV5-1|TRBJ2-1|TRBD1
TGCGCCAGCAGCACCGGCGCCGGGACAGATTACAATGAGCAGTTCTTC
CASSTGAGTDYNEQFF
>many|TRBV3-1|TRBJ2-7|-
TGTGCCAGCAGCCCGATGAACCAGGGATTTGCCGAGCAGTACTTC
CASSPMNQGFAEQYF
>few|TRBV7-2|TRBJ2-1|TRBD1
TGTGCCAGCAGCTTTTTGGGACAGAGCAATGAGCAGTTCTTC
CASSFLGQSNEQFF
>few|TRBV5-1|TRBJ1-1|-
TGCGCCAGCAGCTTAACCCAGGGAGGATACACTGAAGCTTTCTTT
CASSLTQGGYTEAFF
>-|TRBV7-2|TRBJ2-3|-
TGTGCCAGCAGCTTAGATGGGGGGCCCGCAGATACGCAGTATTTT
CASSLDGGPADTQYF
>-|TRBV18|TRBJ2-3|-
TGTGCCAGCTCACCACTTAACCCACCCACAGATACGCAGTATTTT
CASSPLNPPTDTQYF
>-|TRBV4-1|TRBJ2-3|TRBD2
TGCGCCAGCAGCCATAGTAGCGGGAGCACAGATACGCAGTATTTT
CASSHSSGSTDTQYF
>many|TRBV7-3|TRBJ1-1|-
TGTGCCAGCAGCTTAATGAGAGTGCAGAACACTGAAGCTTTCTTT
CASSLMRVQNTEAFF
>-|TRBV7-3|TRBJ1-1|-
TGTGCCAGCAGGTGTGACAGAATAAACACTGAAGCTTTCTTT
CASRCDRINTEAFF